A selection of T cell receptor beta chains follows, all from one sample in a study of blood T cell repertoires in COVID-19. This table comes from immunoSEQ multiplex PCR, and its TCRdb copy is limited to in-frame clones, with some not included. The sample holds tens of thousands of clones; roughly 88% are singletons and the top ten take around a third. What was sequenced was peripheral blood. All receptors come from a woman aged 80 or over with COVID-19, enrolled during active disease. Both conserved end residues are part of each CDR3. D genes are given only for firm matches. Size is stated for part of the rows, as once, few or many counts, or as a class when the clone is expanded.

CDR3	DNA	V	J	length	D	size
CATSDLRGTGELFF	TGTGCCACCAGTGATTTGAGAGGGACCGGGGAGCTGTTTTTT	TRBV24-1	TRBJ2-2	14	-	-
CAIREQGAGGPDTQYF	TGTGCCATCAGAGAACAGGGGGCTGGGGGTCCAGATACGCAGTATTTT	TRBV10-3	TRBJ2-3	16	TRBD1	-
CASSWGQPSTDTQYF	TGTGCCAGCAGTTGGGGACAGCCTAGCACAGATACGCAGTATTTT	TRBV6-2/TRBV6-3	TRBJ2-3	15	TRBD1	-
CATSDQGTDSIYNEQFF	TGTGCCACCAGTGACCAGGGTACAGACTCTATATACAATGAGCAGTTCTTC	TRBV24-1	TRBJ2-1	17	-	once
CSVVWRKQQDEQFF	TGCAGCGTAGTGTGGCGAAAGCAGCAGGATGAGCAGTTCTTC	TRBV29-1	TRBJ2-1	14	-	-
CASSQDRASYGYTF	TGTGCCAGCAGTCAGGACAGGGCTTCCTATGGCTACACCTTC	TRBV2	TRBJ1-2	14	TRBD1	many
CASSLPRRGNTDTQYF	TGTGCCAGCAGCTTACCCCGGCGGGGTAACACAGATACGCAGTATTTT	TRBV7-2	TRBJ2-3	16	-	-
CASSSRDRTSEQYF	TGTGCCAGCAGTTCCCGGGACAGGACCTCCGAGCAGTACTTC	TRBV27	TRBJ2-7	14	TRBD1	-
CASSPKGDGYTF	TGTGCCAGCTCACCAAAAGGGGATGGCTACACCTTC	TRBV18	TRBJ1-2	12	-	-
CASSIETGVANQPQHF	TGTGCCAGTAGTATAGAAACAGGGGTGGCGAATCAGCCCCAGCATTTT	TRBV19	TRBJ1-5	16	TRBD1	-
CASSLVVPGPGRNIQYF	TGCGCCAGCAGCTTGGTAGTGCCAGGGCCGGGTAGGAACATTCAGTACTTC	TRBV5-1	TRBJ2-4	17	-	-
CASSSAQGEHQETQYF	TGTGCCAGCAGCTCGGCACAGGGGGAGCACCAAGAGACCCAGTACTTC	TRBV7-8	TRBJ2-5	16	TRBD1	-
CASSQASGGAWQEKLFF	TGTGCCAGCAGCCAAGCTTCAGGGGGCGCATGGCAAGAAAAACTGTTTTTT	TRBV3-1/TRBV3-2	TRBJ1-4	17	TRBD1	-
CASSQVSDNPNYGYTF	TGCGCCAGCAGCCAAGTGAGTGACAACCCTAACTATGGCTACACCTTC	TRBV4-3	TRBJ1-2	16	-	-
CASSSSGTGVYEQYF	TGCGCCAGCAGCTCCTCCGGGACAGGGGTGTACGAGCAGTACTTC	TRBV5-1	TRBJ2-7	15	TRBD1	once
CASSPLGDGYNEQFF	TGTGCCAGCTCACCACTAGGGGATGGCTACAATGAGCAGTTCTTC	TRBV18	TRBJ2-1	15	-	-